This section outlines one TCR beta chain sequence together with its context. The PCR employed 60 Vbeta primers together with 13 Jbeta primers. Repertoires were generated with immunoSEQ multiplex PCR, while TCRdb's copy carries only in-frame clones and drops some. The sample contains about 130,000 clones, more than 60% of which appear only once. These data belong to a study of cytomegalovirus exposure and HLA in healthy donors. Unmatched junction bases numbered 3, after V lost 2 bases and J lost 0 bases. The CDR3 length is 17 residues. Germline CDR1 KGHSH, CDR2 LQKENI. This chain uses TRBV18 with TRBJ2-6; 8 bases agree with TRBD1. The origin of this receptor is a woman aged 40-49 years in good health and CMV-seropositive. The sequenced sample was PBMCs. The CDR3 here is CASSPGTGGSGANVLTF. The CDR3 DNA follows: TGTGCCAGCTCACCAGGGACAGGAGGCTCTGGGGCCAACGTCCTGACTTTC.